What follows are 20 T cell receptor beta chains derived from one specimen sequenced in a study of blood T cell repertoires in COVID-19. Here immunoSEQ multiplex PCR was the method, and the copy in TCRdb shows in-frame clones only, minus some. The sample shows 100,000 or so clones, 80% to 90% of them seen only once. The sample taken for sequencing was peripheral blood. These receptors were obtained from a man in his 60s with acute or convalescent COVID-19.

This clone appeared once. The genes are TRBV5-1 and TRBJ2-5; 9 bases map to TRBD2. The CDR3 loop spans 14 amino acids. V dropped 4 bases and J dropped 5; count of bases not matched to a gene: 6. Germline V gene sequence: CDR1 SGHRS, CDR2 YFSETQ. The CDR3 region has the DNA TGCGCCAGCAGCGCGGGGGGGTTTAGGGAGACCCAGTACTTC. This gives the protein CASSAGGFRETQYF.

The chain joins TRBV30 to TRBJ1-5; 9 bases map to TRBD1. The trim removed 1 base at V and 0 bases at J, leaving 13 bases unmatched. The CDR3 is made up of 19 amino acids. Germline V gene lookup returns CDR1 GTSNPN and CDR2 SVGIG (reference sequence). CDR3 region: CAWSALSGTGILSNQPQHF. The CDR3 nucleotides read TGTGCCTGGAGTGCGCTATCCGGGACAGGGATTCTTAGCAATCAGCCCCAGCATTTT. Supplemented by reference TRBV30 and TRBJ1-5, the full variable domain reads SQTIHQWPATLVQPVGSPLSLECTVEGTSNPNLYWYRQAAGRGLQLLFYSVGIGQISSEVPQNLSASRPQDRQFILSSKKLLLSDSGFYLCAWSALSGTGILSNQPQHFGDGTRLSIL.

The chain combines TRBV6-4 with TRBJ1-2; 8 nucleotides line up with TRBD1. The CDR3 sequence is 14 residues long. J was trimmed by 2 bases and V by 6 bases; bases with no gene match: 5. Germline V gives CDR1 MRHNA, CDR2 SNTAGT. The CDR3 sequence: CASRSDRVNYGYTF. The CDR3 DNA is TGTGCCAGCAGATCGGACAGGGTGAACTATGGCTACACCTTC.

This clone was seen a few times. The chain carries TRBV5-6 and TRBJ1-2; tentatively, D is TRBD1 (5 bases). The CDR3 is 11 residues long. Trimming removed 3 bases from V and 7 bases from J, with 7 bases in between. Per the germline V gene, CDR1 is SGHDT and CDR2 is YYEEEE. The CDR3 DNA reads TGTGCCAGCAGCTCTAGGGGTGGCTACACCTTC. Translating gives CASSSRGGYTF.

The gene calls are TRBV7-8 and TRBJ2-7, with D possibly matching TRBD1 (6 bases). The V gene's germline CDR1 is SGHVS and CDR2 FQNEAQ. V lost 5 bases to trimming and J lost 1 base, with 15 bases between them. The CDR3 extends over 15 amino acids. The CDR3 DNA sequence: TGTGCCAGCAGCCCTTCTCCAGGGGAATCCTACGAGCAGTACTTC. It yields the protein CASSPSPGESYEQYF.

The rearrangement joins TRBV5-1 to TRBJ2-1, with D perhaps matching TRBD2 (6 bases). The germline V gene has CDR1 SGHRS and CDR2 YFSETQ. The V and J ends lost 0 bases and 3 bases respectively, with 10 bases between them. The CDR3 loop spans 15 amino acids. CDR3 in amino acids: CASSLDGSDYNEQFF. CDR3 in DNA: TGCGCCAGCAGCTTGGACGGGAGTGACTACAATGAGCAGTTCTTC.

The chain recombines TRBV2 with TRBJ2-1; a possible D gene is TRBD1 (6 bases). The CDR3 sequence is 12 residues long. V was cut by 1 base and J by 15 bases, with 13 bases left in between. The germline V gene has CDR1 SNHLY and CDR2 FYNNEI. The CDR3: CASSEGLQGAFF. The CDR3, as DNA: TGTGCCAGCAGTGAAGGGTTACAGGGTGCGTTCTTC.

V is TRBV4-1 and J is TRBJ1-2; tentative D call: TRBD1 (5 bases). CDR3 size: 16 residues. V lost 0 bases, J lost 0 bases, and 11 bases lay in between. The germline V gene has CDR1 MGHRA and CDR2 YSYEKL. The CDR3 region has the DNA TGCGCCAGCAGCCAAGAAAAACAGGTTGCTAACTATGGCTACACCTTC. Its translation: CASSQEKQVANYGYTF.

J is TRBJ2-5 and V is TRBV6-1, with 12 bases lining up with TRBD2. There are 16 residues in the CDR3. The germline V gene encodes CDR1 MNHNS and CDR2 SASEGT. J gave up 9 bases and V 4 bases, and 12 bases lay outside the gene matches. CDR3 sequence reads: CASSAQGTSGLRAQYF. The DNA of the CDR3 is TGTGCCAGCAGTGCCCAAGGGACTAGCGGGCTTCGGGCCCAGTACTTC.

This clone was observed a single time. This sequence joins TRBV7-6 and TRBJ1-3; the D is unclear. Germline V gene data show CDR1 as SGHVS and CDR2 as FNYEAQ. The CDR3 is 15 residues long. V was clipped by 2 bases and J by 2 bases, with 10 bases between them. CDR3 region: CASSLKPPAGNTIYF. The CDR3 nucleotides are TGTGCCAGCAGCTTAAAACCTCCGGCTGGAAACACCATATATTTT.

The chain links TRBV7-3 to TRBJ1-2; 7 bases match TRBD1. J gave up 6 bases and V 1 base, and 2 bases lay outside the gene matches. CDR1 is SGHTA and CDR2 is FQGTGA in the germline V gene. This CDR3 has 13 residues. CDR3 bases: TGTGCCAGCAGCTTAAGACAGGGTCATGGCTACACCTTC. Its protein is CASSLRQGHGYTF. Full variable domain (remainder filled in from reference TRBV7-3 and TRBJ1-2): GAGVSQTPSNKVTEKGKYVELRCDPISGHTALYWYRQSLGQGPEFLIYFQGTGAADDSGLPNDRFFAVRPEGSVSTLKIQRTERGDSAVYLCASSLRQGHGYTFGSGTRLTVV.

The chain recombines TRBV5-4 with TRBJ1-1; 8 nucleotides line up with TRBD1. Germline lookup yields CDR1 SGHNT and CDR2 YYREEE (reference sequence). This CDR3 is built from 15 residues. The junction had 6 bases not matched to a gene; V was cut back by 4 bases and J by 1 base. The CDR3 loop reads CASSRPRGPNTEAFF. The DNA of the CDR3 is TGTGCCAGCAGCAGACCCAGGGGGCCGAACACTGAAGCTTTCTTT. The full variable domain, its missing parts supplied by reference TRBV5-4 and TRBJ1-1, is ETGVTQSPTHLIKTRGQQVTLRCSSQSGHNTVSWYQQALGQGPQFIFQYYREEENGRGNFPPRFSGLQFPNYSSELNVNALELDDSALYLCASSRPRGPNTEAFFGQGTRLTVV.

The chain employs TRBV5-5 and TRBJ1-2; 7 bases line up with TRBD1. CDR1 is SGHKS and CDR2 is YYEKEE in the germline V gene (reference sequence). The CDR3 totals 15 residues. The ends lost 4 bases at V and 5 bases at J; junction bases unmatched: 11. The CDR3 loop is CASSGGTERGYGYTF. CDR3 nucleotides: TGTGCCAGCAGCGGGGGGACAGAACGAGGGTATGGCTACACCTTC. The full variable domain, completed using reference TRBV5-5 and TRBJ1-2, is DAGVTQSPTHLIKTRGQQVTLRCSPISGHKSVSWYQQVLGQGPQFIFQYYEKEERGRGNFPDRFSARQFPNYSSELNVNALLLGDSALYLCASSGGTERGYGYTFGSGTRLTVV.

J is TRBJ2-7 and V is TRBV18; a weak D match, TRBD2 (5 bases). Germline CDR1 KGHSH, CDR2 LQKENI. This CDR3 is built from 14 residues. Trimming took 5 bases from V and 0 from J, leaving 11 bases between them. CDR3 residues: CASSTAGASYEQYF. As DNA, the CDR3 is TGTGCCAGCTCAACGGCGGGTGCCTCCTACGAGCAGTACTTC. The variable domain in full, completed from reference TRBV18 and TRBJ2-7, reads NAGVMQNPRHLVRRRGQEARLRCSPMKGHSHVYWYRQLPEEGLKFMVYLQKENIIDESGMPKERFSAEFPKEGPSILRIQQVVRGDSAAYFCASSTAGASYEQYFGPGTRLTVT.

The chain carries TRBV30 and TRBJ1-2; 7 bases are a match to TRBD1. The germline gives CDR1 GTSNPN, CDR2 SVGIG (reference sequence). CDR3 length equals 12 residues. Trimming removed 5 bases from V and 6 bases from J; junction bases left unmatched: 6. The CDR3 nucleotides read TGTGCCTGGGGCGTAGGGGGCCATGGCTACACCTTC. It yields the protein CAWGVGGHGYTF.

The rearrangement uses TRBV6-5 and TRBJ1-6, with D perhaps TRBD1 (6 bases). V was cut by 2 bases and J by 11 bases, with 16 bases left in between. The CDR3 totals 15 residues. From germline, CDR1 is MNHEY and CDR2 SVGAGI. CDR3 sequence: CASSYAAGAGAPLHF. Here the CDR3 DNA reads TGTGCCAGCAGTTACGCGGCCGGGGCAGGGGCACCCCTCCACTTT.

This chain connects TRBV7-3 to TRBJ2-1; 10 bases agree with TRBD2. J lost 5 bases, V lost 3 bases, and 7 bases had no gene match. This CDR3 comprises 16 residues. Per germline, CDR1 SGHTA and CDR2 FQGTGA. CDR3 bases: TGTGCCAGCAGCTTGCGACAGCGGGAGGGGAACAATGAGCAGTTCTTC. Translated: CASSLRQREGNNEQFF.

The V and J genes are TRBV5-1 and TRBJ2-5, with 10 bases fitting TRBD2. Trimming cost V 0 bases and J 5 bases; bases outside gene matches: 7. Germline assignment: CDR1 SGHRS and CDR2 YFSETQ. The CDR3 is made up of 16 amino acids. Written as DNA, the CDR3 is TGCGCCAGCAGCTTGGCCCCTAGCGGGGGTGGGGAGACCCAGTACTTC. It is translated as CASSLAPSGGGETQYF.

The chain uses TRBV19 and TRBJ1-2; 10 positions match TRBD1. CDR1 and CDR2 from the germline V gene are LNHDA and SQIVND (reference sequence). V dropped 4 bases and J dropped 7; count of bases not matched to a gene: 9. This CDR3 has 15 residues. The CDR3 protein is CASSTRTGGLGGYTF. DNA for the CDR3: TGTGCCAGTAGTACCCGGACAGGGGGATTAGGTGGCTACACCTTC.

The chain carries TRBV5-1 and TRBJ2-5; D perhaps matches TRBD1 (5 bases). CDR1 and CDR2 (germline): SGHRS, YFSETQ. Trimming took off 2 bases at V and 5 bases at J, with 16 bases between the two ends. The CDR3 sequence is 15 residues long. DNA of the CDR3: TGCGCCAGCAGCTTTCGGACCTCACCAGGGGAGACCCAGTACTTC. This codes for CASSFRTSPGETQYF. Based on the CDR3 plus reference TRBV5-1 and TRBJ2-5, the full variable domain is KAGVTQTPRYLIKTRGQQVTLSCSPISGHRSVSWYQQTPGQGLQFLFEYFSETQRNKGNFPGRFSGRQFSNSRSEMNVSTLELGDSALYLCASSFRTSPGETQYFGPGTRLLVL.